The entry that follows covers one T cell receptor (beta chain) sequence. Its antigen is not known. Germline values: CDR1 MNHEY, CDR2 SVGEGT. Trimming removed 0 bases at V and 4 bases at J, with 12 bases between. The CDR3 is 15 residues long. The data belong to a study of T cell responses to AZD1222 COVID-19 vaccine. Notes on the study in general: Spike-specific TCR breadth and depth both grew after two AZD1222 doses. Within unmutated variant regions lay the reported targets of nearly half of spike-specific TCRs. Researchers took repertoire samples only after the peak T cell response had come. Of the AZD1222 recipients, only 6 or 7 were seropositive at baseline.

Method: immunoSEQ multiplex PCR; TCRdb's copy keeps in-frame clones and lacks some. This table holds 90,000 to 100,000 clones, 70% to 90% found once. The receptor comes from an adult in good health. The V and J genes are TRBV6-2 or TRBV6-3 and TRBJ1-1; perhaps TRBD1 as D (6 bases). The sample consisted of peripheral blood, taken on day 0 of AZD1222 vaccination. The CDR3 is CASSYSLEGGTEAFF. In DNA form, the CDR3 reads TGTGCCAGCAGTTACTCCCTGGAAGGGGGCACTGAAGCTTTCTTT.